This T cell receptor beta chain came from a study of identical twins. One entry per CDR3 protein, called by TCRdb with MiXCR from the 5' RACE reads. The sample holds some 500,000 distinct CDR3 sequences, more than 9% seen once. CDR3 length equals 13 residues. Germline lookup yields CDR1 SEHNR and CDR2 FQNEAQ (reference sequence). The ends were cut back, 5 bases at V and 5 bases at J, with 13 bases in the middle. This same sample was also part of a study on yellow fever vaccine responses in identical twins.

Sequencing used PBMCs. The sequence derives from a woman between 18 and 29 years old in good health. This rearrangement joins TRBV7-9 to TRBJ2-7, with a tentative D call TRBD2 (6 bases). The DNA for the CDR3 is TGTGCCAGCAGCCTCGCCGGGACTCACGAGCAGTACTTC. This translates into CASSLAGTHEQYF.